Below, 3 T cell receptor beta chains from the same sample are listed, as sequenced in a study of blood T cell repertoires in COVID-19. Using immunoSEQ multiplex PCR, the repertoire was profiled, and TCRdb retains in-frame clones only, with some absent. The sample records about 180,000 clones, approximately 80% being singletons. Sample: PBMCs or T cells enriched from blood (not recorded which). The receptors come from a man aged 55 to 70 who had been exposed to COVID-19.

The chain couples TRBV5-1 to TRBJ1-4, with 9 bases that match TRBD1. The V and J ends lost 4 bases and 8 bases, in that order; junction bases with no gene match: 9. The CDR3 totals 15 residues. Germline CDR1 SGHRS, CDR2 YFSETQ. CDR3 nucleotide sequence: TGCGCCAGCAGCAAAAGGGGGACAGGGCCGGAAAAACTGTTTTTT. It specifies CASSKRGTGPEKLFF.

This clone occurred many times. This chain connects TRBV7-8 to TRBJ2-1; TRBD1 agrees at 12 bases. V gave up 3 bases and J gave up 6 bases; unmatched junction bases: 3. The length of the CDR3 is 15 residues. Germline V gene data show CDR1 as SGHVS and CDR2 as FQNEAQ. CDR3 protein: CASSFWDRGPNEQFF. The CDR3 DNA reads TGTGCCAGCAGCTTTTGGGACAGGGGGCCCAATGAGCAGTTCTTC.

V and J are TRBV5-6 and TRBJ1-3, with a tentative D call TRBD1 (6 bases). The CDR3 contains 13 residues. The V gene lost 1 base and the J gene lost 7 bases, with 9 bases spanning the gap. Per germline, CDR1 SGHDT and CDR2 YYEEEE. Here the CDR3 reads CASSLQGSNTIYF. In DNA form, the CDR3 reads TGTGCCAGCAGCTTGCAGGGGTCGAACACCATATATTTT.